Listed below are T cell receptor beta chains from one sample, sequenced in a study of blood T cell repertoires in COVID-19. Clones were sequenced by immunoSEQ multiplex PCR, and TCRdb holds only the in-frame ones, with some missing. The profile shows roughly 200,000 clones, 65% to 90% of them singletons. The specimen sequenced was peripheral blood. Receptors originate from a man aged 80 or over with acute or convalescent COVID-19. Both conserved end residues are part of each CDR3. Part of the rows lack a size; the others show once, few, many or a class for expanded clones.

v_gene,abundance,CDR3aa
TRBV5-5,NA,CASSLYSSLADTQYF
TRBV7-2,NA,CASSPGQGGQPQHF
TRBV9,NA,CASGRLATTTDTQYF
TRBV5-1,NA,CASSSTGTSDEKLFF
TRBV7-9,NA,CASSPGQGQADTQYF
TRBV11-3,NA,CASSLDRKGVSNQPQHF
TRBV3-1/TRBV3-2,NA,CASSRRLAGNQETQYF
TRBV28,NA,CASRPGLAGSYNEQFF
TRBV5-4,NA,CASSLRTGGFVYQETQYF
TRBV30,NA,CAWSKGADTQYF
TRBV19,NA,CASSISLADRTGELFF
TRBV11-3,once,CASSLALGRHTEGGELFF
TRBV6-5,NA,CASRPLDRGGSPLHF
TRBV18,NA,CASSRDRGSEQFF
TRBV30,few,CAWSRGSGELFF
TRBV4-3,NA,CASSQGVGLGFSYF
TRBV18,NA,CASSPSPSTTQGEQYF
TRBV20-1,NA,CSARQVYEQYF
TRBV7-2,NA,CASSQGGSYNEQFF
TRBV6-4,NA,CASSDSWEAGGREQFF
TRBV4-1,NA,CASSQEAFANTEKLFF
TRBV6-6,NA,CASRYDRGREKLFF
TRBV9,NA,CASSAGSGGYGYTF
TRBV5-1,NA,CASSSGTSGPTDTQYF
TRBV10-3,NA,CASRGSSGNTIYF
TRBV5-1,NA,CASSLGGTNEQFF
TRBV12-3/TRBV12-4,NA,CASSQDWNTEAFF
TRBV15,few,CATSIRGQVGYTF
TRBV6-1,once,CASSERWLSTDTQYF
TRBV5-1,NA,CASSTDLRTQYF
TRBV28,NA,CASSLSIRTGEDEKLFF
TRBV27,NA,CASSRGGGSSYNEQFF
TRBV6-5,NA,CASSYSTAPVNTEAFF
TRBV15,NA,CATSIPGGQPQHF
TRBV18,NA,CASSTRTSGSRDEQFF
TRBV28,few,CASKTYSGSSYNEQFF
TRBV7-3,once,CASSLGQVEREYQETQYF
TRBV11-3,NA,CASSPSQGAGQGNTEAFF
TRBV19,NA,CASSLPSGRTGYEQFF
TRBV28,NA,CASSLSTNEKLFF
TRBV15,few,CATSRGRDSSYNEQFF
TRBV6-4,NA,CASSDASGRAGGELFF
TRBV19,NA,CASRSRDNPTDTQYF
TRBV6-5,once,CASKLTVNQPQHF
TRBV5-1,NA,CASSLSGNLGANVLTF
TRBV30,NA,CAGTGDSYNSPLHF
TRBV7-6,NA,CASSLDRGNPYNEQFF
TRBV3-1/TRBV3-2,NA,CASSAYGHSTGELFF
TRBV5-8,NA,CASSPYLETDTQYF
TRBV19,NA,CASSRKTSGFYNEQFF
TRBV10-3,NA,CAISETGAVGGELFF
TRBV18,NA,CASLGSGRQGYTF
TRBV11-3,NA,CASSSQSGVNTEAFF
TRBV7-2,NA,CASSLARSGGQPQHF
TRBV3-1/TRBV3-2,NA,CASSRRTGRDTQYF
TRBV18,NA,CASSVTGGGNQPQHF
TRBV2,NA,CASTPMGGRINEQFF
TRBV4-1,NA,CASSQATGQSYEQYF